This T cell receptor (beta chain) was observed in a study of identifying expanded T cells in peripheral blood. Findings and limits, study-wide: Variance in clone template counts between approximately two-week samples significantly increased with total template count across all healthy donors. Technical replicates showed around 1.1 changed clones; approximately 2 weeks 15 to 20; four weeks 19.

About this clone: The antigen is unknown.

In germline, CDR1 is MGHRA, CDR2 YSYEKL. The CDR3 has 16 amino acids. Trimming left V 0 bases short and J 4 bases short, with 15 bases between. During the collection period, no donor immune events like infections were recorded. Assay: immunoSEQ multiplex PCR; the TCRdb copy retains only in-frame clones and omits some. Of around 120,000 clones detected, roughly 80% appear once; the ten largest clones hold 3.3%. This sequence originates from a person aged 18 to 70 in good health. Sequencing was performed on blood. This chain joins TRBV4-1 and TRBJ1-1, with D maybe TRBD1 (5 bases). Here the CDR3 DNA reads TGCGCCAGCAGCCAAGAGCTAGGGGAACACCTCACTGAAGCTTTCTTT. It translates to CASSQELGEHLTEAFF.